Listed below are T cell receptor beta chains from one sample, sequenced in a study of OX40 agonist ivuxolimab in advanced cancers. Produced via immunoSEQ multiplex PCR; TCRdb's table is partial and in-frame only. The top ten hold approximately 11% of the sample, which has 75,000 to 95,000 clones, approximately 88% seen once. Material: CD4+ or CD8+ T cells sorted from blood, obtained in a trial of the OX40 agonist ivuxolimab. These receptors were collected from an adult with an advanced solid tumor such as melanoma, head and neck, liver or kidney cancer. Both conserved end residues are trimmed from each CDR3. Fields, in order: CDR3 protein, V gene.

CDR3 protein: ASSSSSGGAVGETQY
V gene: TRBV27

CDR3 protein: ASSPGGPGNQPQH
V gene: TRBV6-6

CDR3 protein: ASSLAGDSLSSNQPQH
V gene: TRBV7-7

CDR3 protein: ASSQDNVAGGEF
V gene: TRBV14

CDR3 protein: ASSPGLAYSYEQY
V gene: TRBV13

CDR3 protein: ASSRGTVNTEAF
V gene: TRBV6-1

CDR3 protein: ASSSYGDEF
V gene: TRBV11-1

CDR3 protein: ASSLDQGAGGTQY
V gene: TRBV11-3

CDR3 protein: ASSYSFWGEQY
V gene: TRBV6-5

CDR3 protein: ASSKTSGASYEQY
V gene: TRBV4-1

CDR3 protein: ASSQDEGGFNEKLF
V gene: TRBV4-2

CDR3 protein: ATRDRIYEQY
V gene: TRBV27

CDR3 protein: ASSLGPAVYNEQF
V gene: TRBV18

CDR3 protein: ASDDPGQYQPQH
V gene: TRBV28

CDR3 protein: ASSLVTRWVPGELF
V gene: TRBV7-6

CDR3 protein: ASSYSRSETEAF
V gene: TRBV6-6

CDR3 protein: ASSPTTRGQETQY
V gene: TRBV5-1

CDR3 protein: ASNVGTSARKVTGELF
V gene: TRBV28

CDR3 protein: ASRVVAGNTIY
V gene: TRBV6-5

CDR3 protein: ATAGGSYNEQF
V gene: TRBV2

CDR3 protein: ASREEGTYEQY
V gene: TRBV2

CDR3 protein: ASSFAGAQPQH
V gene: TRBV19

CDR3 protein: ASSLVWGVDTQY
V gene: TRBV7-6

CDR3 protein: SVEGQPNQPQH
V gene: TRBV29-1

CDR3 protein: ASSAAGGLSYEQY
V gene: TRBV7-2

CDR3 protein: ASSLGMNTEAF
V gene: TRBV11-2

CDR3 protein: ASSLSGGITDTQY
V gene: TRBV5-1

CDR3 protein: ASSYSAGTYSNQPQH
V gene: TRBV6-4

CDR3 protein: ASSVLGARPQH
V gene: TRBV2

CDR3 protein: ASSYLRNTEAF
V gene: TRBV6-6

CDR3 protein: ASNRDGDTDTQY
V gene: TRBV6-1

CDR3 protein: ASSYYRGYSEQY
V gene: TRBV6-5

CDR3 protein: ASRLAGGDTQY
V gene: TRBV25-1

CDR3 protein: ASRLLAGSTYEQY
V gene: TRBV2

CDR3 protein: ASSPGQGHYGYT
V gene: TRBV9

CDR3 protein: ASSPLRSRGLEAF
V gene: TRBV18

CDR3 protein: ASSRSWQETQY
V gene: TRBV18

CDR3 protein: AISRGVGSTEAF
V gene: TRBV10-3

CDR3 protein: ASTWGPGTDTQY
V gene: TRBV19

CDR3 protein: ASSLDPGTSSYNEQF
V gene: TRBV7-6

CDR3 protein: ASSLGAGGGQPQH
V gene: TRBV7-9

CDR3 protein: ASSTGPNTEAF
V gene: TRBV5-1

CDR3 protein: ASSRVPPGTSFPGELF
V gene: TRBV21-1

CDR3 protein: ASSLRAGGDQPQH
V gene: TRBV11-2

CDR3 protein: ASKFYRAGGYT
V gene: TRBV19

CDR3 protein: ASSEGPGPYEQY
V gene: TRBV19

CDR3 protein: ASSRRGYPSNQPQH
V gene: TRBV7-2

CDR3 protein: ASSRTGENTEAF
V gene: TRBV6-5

CDR3 protein: ASSSGLAGGPRGELF
V gene: TRBV7-2